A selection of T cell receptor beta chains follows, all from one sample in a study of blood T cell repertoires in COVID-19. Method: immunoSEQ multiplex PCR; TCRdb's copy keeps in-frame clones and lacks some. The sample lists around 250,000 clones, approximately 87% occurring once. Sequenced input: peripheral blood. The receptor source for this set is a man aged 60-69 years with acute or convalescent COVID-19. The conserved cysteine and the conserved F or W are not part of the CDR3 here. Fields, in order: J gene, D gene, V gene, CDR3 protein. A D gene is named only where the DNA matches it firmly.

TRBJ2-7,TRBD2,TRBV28,ASSLLAGAAEQY
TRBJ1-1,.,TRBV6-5,ASIPVRNTEAF
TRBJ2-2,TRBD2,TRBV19,ASSALAGLNTGELF
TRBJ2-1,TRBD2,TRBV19,ASSSYLAGAYNEQF
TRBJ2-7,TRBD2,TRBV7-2,ASSLVSGRDYEQY
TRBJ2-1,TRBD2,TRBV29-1,SLGTTSNEQF
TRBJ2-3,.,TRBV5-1,ASSTGNSGTDTQY
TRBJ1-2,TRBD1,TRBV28,ASSSPGTGNFNYGYT
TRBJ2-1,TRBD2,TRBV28,ASSQGLAENNEQF
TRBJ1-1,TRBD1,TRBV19,ASTNPRDRLNTEAF
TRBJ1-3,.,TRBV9,ASSASLTGPAGGNTIY
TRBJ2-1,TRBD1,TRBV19,ASSDRGNEQF
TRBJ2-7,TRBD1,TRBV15,ATSRDGDRAYEQY